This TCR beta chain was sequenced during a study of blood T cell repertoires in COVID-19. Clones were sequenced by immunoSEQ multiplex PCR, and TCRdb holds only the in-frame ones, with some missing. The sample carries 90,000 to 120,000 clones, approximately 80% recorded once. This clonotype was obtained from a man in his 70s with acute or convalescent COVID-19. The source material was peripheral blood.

Here the CDR3 reads CASNRQGYGYTF. DNA of the CDR3: TGTGCCAGCAACCGCCAGGGTTATGGCTACACCTTC. This chain joins TRBV12-3 or TRBV12-4 and TRBJ1-2; maybe TRBD1 (5 bases). There are 12 residues in the CDR3. Deletions cut 7 bases from V and 5 bases from J, with 11 bases between.